Listed here are 21 T cell receptor beta chains from one sample, sequenced in a study of cytomegalovirus exposure and HLA in healthy donors (dated by TCRdb to 2015 to 2018). The method behind the library was the immunoSEQ multiplex PCR assay. This immuneACCESS table, as held by TCRdb, lists in-frame sequences with V and J called but not all clones. Of the missing ones, under half trace to an unresolved V gene in checked studies; the others have no known cause. Across this sample there are some 170,000 clones, with roughly 96% seen only once. Clones ranked in the top ten supply under 0.9% of the sample. The sample taken for sequencing was PBMCs. All receptors come from a woman between 18 and 29 years old in good health and CMV-seronegative.

The chain combines TRBV5-1 with TRBJ2-1; possible D gene TRBD1, 6 bases. From germline, CDR1 is SGHRS and CDR2 YFSETQ. With 4 bases removed from V and 7 bases from J, the gap between germline ends came to 27 bases. The CDR3 is 18 residues long. In DNA, the CDR3 is TGCGCCAGCAGCCCCAGAATTGGACAGCATCTATACCAAAATGAGCAGTTCTTC. Translation: CASSPRIGQHLYQNEQFF.

J is TRBJ2-1 and V is TRBV7-9; D is ambiguous. The germline gives CDR1 SEHNR, CDR2 FQNEAQ (reference sequence). V lost 2 bases and J lost 9, with 20 bases in between. The CDR3 loop spans 16 amino acids. This CDR3 is CASSLRTSLVGGEQFF. For the CDR3, the DNA is TGTGCCAGCAGCTTAAGAACGTCGCTCGTAGGCGGTGAGCAGTTCTTC.

The chain carries TRBV5-6 and TRBJ2-2, with unresolved D. CDR3 length equals 14 residues. V lost 8 bases and J 0 bases, leaving 11 bases between the germline ends. From germline, CDR1 is SGHDT and CDR2 YYEEEE. CDR3 loop: CASTPTSNTGELFF. The CDR3 DNA is TGTGCCAGTACACCGACTTCGAACACCGGGGAGCTGTTTTTT.

The V call is TRBV7-8, the J call TRBJ1-4; 9 bases are shared with TRBD1. Germline-derived CDR1 and CDR2 are SGHVS and FQNEAQ. The V and J ends lost 8 bases and 3 bases, in that order; junction bases with no gene match: 7. This CDR3 region has 15 residues. The DNA of the CDR3 is TGTGCCAGCGGGGGGGACAGGGTTGCTAATGAAAAACTGTTTTTT. It yields the protein CASGGDRVANEKLFF.

This clone showed up just a few times. The chain employs TRBV18 and TRBJ2-1, with 8 bases lining up with TRBD2. The germline V gene has CDR1 KGHSH and CDR2 LQKENI. With V trimmed by 2 bases and J by 6 bases, 6 bases remained unmatched. The CDR3 loop spans 15 amino acids. CDR3 residues: CASSPAVAGSNEQFF. In DNA form, the CDR3 reads TGTGCCAGCTCACCAGCGGTAGCGGGGAGCAATGAGCAGTTCTTC.

The chain links TRBV7-3 to TRBJ2-1; TRBD2 matches at 9 bases. Per germline, CDR1 SGHTA and CDR2 FQGTGA. The trim removed 1 base at V and 8 bases at J, leaving 12 bases unmatched. This CDR3 has 17 residues. The CDR3 coding sequence is TGTGCCAGCAGCTTAAGGGCCCAGGCGGGGGGGCGAGATGAGCAGTTCTTC. It codes for CASSLRAQAGGRDEQFF.

This clone was recorded a few times. This chain uses TRBV6-5 with TRBJ1-2; D gene uncertain. Germline CDR1 and CDR2: MNHEY and SVGAGI. Trimming stripped 6 bases from V and 11 bases from J, with 22 bases between. The CDR3 covers 14 residues. The CDR3 spells CASRGRGRVGGYTF. CDR3 in DNA: TGTGCCAGCAGGGGAAGAGGGCGGGTAGGAGGTTACACCTTC.

The V call is TRBV19, the J call TRBJ1-2, with a possible D match to TRBD1 (6 bases). Germline V gives CDR1 LNHDA, CDR2 SQIVND (reference sequence). The V gene lost 1 base and the J gene lost 4 bases, with 10 bases spanning the gap. CDR3 size: 14 residues. Written as DNA, the CDR3 is TGTGCCAGTAGTATAGGGCAGGGGTCCTATGGCTACACCTTC. It is translated as CASSIGQGSYGYTF.

The CDR3 spells CASNDKEGAGETQYF. CDR3 nucleotides: TGTGCCAGCAACGATAAAGAGGGGGCCGGGGAGACCCAGTACTTC. The chain links TRBV9 to TRBJ2-5; 7 positions match TRBD1. Germline values: CDR1 SGDLS, CDR2 YYNGEE. J lost 5 bases, V lost 6 bases, and 13 bases had no gene match. The CDR3 extends over 15 amino acids.

The chain employs TRBV27 and TRBJ2-7, with D possibly matching TRBD1 (5 bases). V lost 0 bases to trimming and J lost 5 bases, with 8 bases between them. Per the germline V gene, CDR1 is MNHEY and CDR2 is SMNVEV (reference sequence). The CDR3 runs 13 residues. CDR3 DNA: TGTGCCAGCAGTTTATCCCAGGGCCACGAGCAGTACTTC. Its translation: CASSLSQGHEQYF.

This chain links TRBV4-1 with TRBJ1-4, with D unresolved. Germline values: CDR1 MGHRA, CDR2 YSYEKL. V lost 3 bases and J 12 bases, leaving 17 bases between the germline ends. CDR3 size: 14 residues. CDR3 sequence: CASSHPSLQTELFF. CDR3 nucleotide sequence: TGCGCCAGCAGCCATCCCTCGCTCCAAACGGAACTGTTTTTT.

V gene TRBV9 combines with J gene TRBJ1-5; D perhaps matches TRBD1 (5 bases). V lost 3 bases, J lost 7 bases, and 11 bases lay in between. The germline V gene encodes CDR1 SGDLS and CDR2 YYNGEE. The CDR3 length is 13 residues. CDR3 sequence: CASSGSPGQPQHF. CDR3 nucleotide sequence: TGTGCCAGCAGCGGAAGCCCAGGGCAGCCCCAGCATTTT.

The chain employs TRBV5-1 and TRBJ2-4; D may be TRBD1 (6 bases). The V end lost 0 bases, the J end lost 2 bases, and 18 bases lay between the germline ends. Germline values: CDR1 SGHRS, CDR2 YFSETQ. CDR3 length: 18 residues. CDR3 in amino acids: CASSLGQGIYGPKNIQYF. The CDR3, as DNA: TGCGCCAGCAGCTTGGGCCAGGGGATTTATGGGCCCAAAAACATTCAGTACTTC.

This clone has a single count. The chain joins TRBV11-2 to TRBJ1-2, with 8 bases aligning to TRBD1. The V segment lost 1 base and the J segment 2 bases; nucleotides outside the gene matches: 3. The CDR3 sequence is 15 residues long. CDR1 and CDR2 from the germline V gene are SGHAT and FQNNGV. The CDR3 reads CASSLATGANYGYTF. CDR3 bases: TGTGCCAGCAGCTTAGCGACAGGGGCCAACTATGGCTACACCTTC.

The chain links TRBV11-2 to TRBJ2-5, with D tentatively TRBD2 (6 bases). The CDR3 is 15 amino acids. The V gene's germline CDR1 is SGHAT and CDR2 FQNNGV. V lost 6 bases and J lost 2, with 16 bases in between. CDR3 bases: TGTGCCAGCAGTTCCACCAGGAGGGTTCAAGAGACCCAGTACTTC. It specifies CASSSTRRVQETQYF.

This sequence joins TRBV5-1 and TRBJ1-2; D is perhaps TRBD1 (5 bases). V lost 5 bases, J lost 3 bases, and 14 bases lay in between. The CDR3 runs to 14 residues. The V gene's germline CDR1 is SGHRS and CDR2 YFSETQ. For the CDR3, the DNA is TGCGCCAGCAGACCTTCGACAGAAGACTATGGCTACACCTTC. Its protein is CASRPSTEDYGYTF.

The V gene is TRBV7-2, the J gene TRBJ1-4; possible D gene TRBD1, 5 bases. V was pared by 4 bases and J by 8 bases, with 14 bases between. The germline gives CDR1 SGHTA, CDR2 FQGNSA. CDR3 length: 14 amino acids. CDR3: CASSSPRVGEKLFF. For the CDR3, the DNA is TGTGCCAGCAGCTCCCCCAGGGTAGGCGAAAAACTGTTTTTT.

This chain links TRBV11-2 with TRBJ2-3; D may be TRBD1 (6 bases). V shed 5 bases and J shed 10 bases, with 19 bases lying between them. The CDR3 is 14 residues long. Per the germline V gene, CDR1 is SGHAT and CDR2 is FQNNGV. CDR3 amino acids: CASSQGGESTSQYF. CDR3 in DNA: TGTGCCAGCAGCCAAGGGGGTGAGTCTACGTCGCAGTATTTT.

CDR3 protein: CASNSRSYEQYF. In DNA, the CDR3 is TGTGCCAGCAACTCCCGCTCCTACGAGCAGTACTTC. The V call is TRBV5-6, the J call TRBJ2-7; no clear D gene. The V end was cut by 6 bases, the J end by 0 bases, with 7 bases between. CDR3 length: 12 residues. Germline CDR1 and CDR2: SGHDT and YYEEEE. Based on the CDR3 plus reference TRBV5-6 and TRBJ2-7, the full variable domain is DAGVTQSPTHLIKTRGQQVTLRCSPKSGHDTVSWYQQALGQGPQFIFQYYEEEERQRGNFPDRFSGHQFPNYSSELNVNALLLGDSALYLCASNSRSYEQYFGPGTRLTVT.

DNA of the CDR3: TGTGCCAGCAGCTTACTCCGCTCTAGCGGGGGTCGTCGGAATGAGCAGTTCTTC. Translation: CASSLLRSSGGRRNEQFF. The chain is built from TRBV11-2 and TRBJ2-1; 10 nucleotides align to TRBD2. Losses at the gene ends were 2 bases for V and 7 bases for J; bases not matched to a gene: 14. CDR1 and CDR2 (germline): SGHAT, FQNNGV. This CDR3 comprises 18 residues.

Only one count was recorded for this clone. This chain connects TRBV5-1 to TRBJ2-5; TRBD1 aligns across 7 bases. The CDR3 consists of 14 residues. Germline loops: CDR1 SGHRS, CDR2 YFSETQ. The V gene end was trimmed by 5 bases and the J gene end by 7 bases; junction bases not matched to a gene: 11. The DNA of the CDR3 is TGCGCCAGCAGTCCCGGGGACAGTCTGGTGACCCAGTACTTC. Protein sequence: CASSPGDSLVTQYF. The full variable domain, its missing parts supplied by reference TRBV5-1 and TRBJ2-5, is KAGVTQTPRYLIKTRGQQVTLSCSPISGHRSVSWYQQTPGQGLQFLFEYFSETQRNKGNFPGRFSGRQFSNSRSEMNVSTLELGDSALYLCASSPGDSLVTQYFGPGTRLLVL.